This record concerns one T cell receptor (beta chain) sequence. As yet, its antigen is unknown. The data were produced by immunoSEQ multiplex PCR, yet TCRdb's version contains in-frame clones alone and is incomplete. The sample contains fewer than 150,000 clones, roughly 90% of which appear only once. The data were obtained in a study of T cell responses to AZD1222 COVID-19 vaccine. Notes on the study in general: None of the repertoires were sampled until the peak T cell response had passed. Donors skewed white British and female; clonal diversity was possibly underestimated. The breadth and depth of Spike-specific TCRs increased once two AZD1222 doses had been given. Seropositive at baseline were only six or seven AZD1222 recipients.

Germline values: CDR1 MNHNY, CDR2 SVGAGI (reference sequence). The CDR3 totals 14 residues. The V end was cut by 0 bases, the J end by 5 bases, with 10 bases between. The gene calls are TRBV6-6 and TRBJ1-1; no firm D call. The sample consisted of peripheral blood, taken on day 0 of AZD1222 vaccination. The TCR was taken from an adult in good health. The CDR3 spells CASSYSNVDTEAFF. The CDR3 region has the DNA TGTGCCAGCAGTTACTCGAACGTCGATACTGAAGCTTTCTTT.